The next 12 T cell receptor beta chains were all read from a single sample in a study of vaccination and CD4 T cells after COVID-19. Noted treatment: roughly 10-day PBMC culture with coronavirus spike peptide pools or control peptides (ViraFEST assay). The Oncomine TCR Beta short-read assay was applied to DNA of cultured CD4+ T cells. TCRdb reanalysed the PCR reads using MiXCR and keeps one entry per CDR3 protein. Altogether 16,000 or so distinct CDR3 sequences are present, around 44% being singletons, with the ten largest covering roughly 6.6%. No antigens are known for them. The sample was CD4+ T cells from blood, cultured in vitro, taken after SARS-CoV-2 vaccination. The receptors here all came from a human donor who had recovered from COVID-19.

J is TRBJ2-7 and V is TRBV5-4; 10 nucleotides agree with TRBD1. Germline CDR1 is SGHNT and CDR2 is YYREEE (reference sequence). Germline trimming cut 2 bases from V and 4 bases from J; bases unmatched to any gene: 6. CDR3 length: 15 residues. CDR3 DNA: TGTGCCAGCAGCTTAGGACCGGGACAGGGGTACGAGCAGTACTTC. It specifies CASSLGPGQGYEQYF.

DNA of the CDR3: TGTGCCAGTAGTCCGGGACTAGTCGACGAGCAGTACTTC. Protein: CASSPGLVDEQYF. V gene TRBV19 combines with J gene TRBJ2-7; 8 bases align to TRBD2. Losses at the gene ends were 5 bases for V and 5 bases for J; bases not matched to a gene: 5. The germline V gene encodes CDR1 LNHDA and CDR2 SQIVND (reference sequence). The CDR3 contains 13 residues.

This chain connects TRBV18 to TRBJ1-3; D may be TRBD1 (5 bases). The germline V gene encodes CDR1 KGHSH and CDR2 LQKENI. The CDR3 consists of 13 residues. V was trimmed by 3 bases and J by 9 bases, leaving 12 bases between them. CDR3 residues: CASSPAGEGTIYF. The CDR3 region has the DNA TGTGCCAGCTCACCCGCGGGGGAAGGCACCATATATTTT.

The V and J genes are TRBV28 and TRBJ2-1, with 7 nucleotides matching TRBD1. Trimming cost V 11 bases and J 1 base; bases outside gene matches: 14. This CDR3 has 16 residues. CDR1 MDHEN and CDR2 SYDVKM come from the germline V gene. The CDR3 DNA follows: TGTGCCGGACGGCAGAGGGGGCAATCTTCCTACAATGAGCAGTTCTTC. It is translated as CAGRQRGQSSYNEQFF.

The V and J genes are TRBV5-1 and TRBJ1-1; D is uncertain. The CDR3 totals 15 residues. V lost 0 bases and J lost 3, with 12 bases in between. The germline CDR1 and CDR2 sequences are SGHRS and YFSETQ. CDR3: CASSLGLVKDTEAFF. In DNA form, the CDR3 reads TGCGCCAGCAGCTTGGGCCTAGTGAAGGACACTGAAGCTTTCTTT. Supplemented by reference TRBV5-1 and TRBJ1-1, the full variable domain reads KAGVTQTPRYLIKTRGQQVTLSCSPISGHRSVSWYQQTPGQGLQFLFEYFSETQRNKGNFPGRFSGRQFSNSRSEMNVSTLELGDSALYLCASSLGLVKDTEAFFGQGTRLTVV.

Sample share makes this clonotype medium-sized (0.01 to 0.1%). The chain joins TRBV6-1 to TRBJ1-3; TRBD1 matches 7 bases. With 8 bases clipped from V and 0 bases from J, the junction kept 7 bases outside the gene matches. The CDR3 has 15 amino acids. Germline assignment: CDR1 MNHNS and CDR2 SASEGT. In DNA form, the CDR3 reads TGTGCCAGCGGTGGACAGGACTACTCTGGAAACACCATATATTTT. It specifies CASGGQDYSGNTIYF.

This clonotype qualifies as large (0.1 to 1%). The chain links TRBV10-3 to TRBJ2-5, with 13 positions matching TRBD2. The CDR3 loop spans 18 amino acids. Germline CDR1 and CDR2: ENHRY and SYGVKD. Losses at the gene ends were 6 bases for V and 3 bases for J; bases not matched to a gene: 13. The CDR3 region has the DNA TGTGCCATCAGCGTCGGGACTATGGGGACTAGCGGGAAAGAGACCCAGTACTTC. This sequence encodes CAISVGTMGTSGKETQYF.

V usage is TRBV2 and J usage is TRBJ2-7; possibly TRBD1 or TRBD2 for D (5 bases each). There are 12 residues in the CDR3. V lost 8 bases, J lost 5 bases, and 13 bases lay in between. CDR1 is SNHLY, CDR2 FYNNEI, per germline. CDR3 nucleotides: TGTGCCAGCGCGAGGGGAATTGACGAGCAGTACTTC. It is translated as CASARGIDEQYF.

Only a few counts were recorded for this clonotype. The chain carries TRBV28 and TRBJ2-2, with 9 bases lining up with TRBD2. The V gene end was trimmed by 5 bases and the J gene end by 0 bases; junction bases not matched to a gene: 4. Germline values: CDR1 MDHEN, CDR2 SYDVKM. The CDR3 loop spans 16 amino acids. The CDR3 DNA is TGTGCCAGCAGTGCTAGCGGGGTTGCGAACACCGGGGAGCTGTTTTTT. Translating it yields CASSASGVANTGELFF.

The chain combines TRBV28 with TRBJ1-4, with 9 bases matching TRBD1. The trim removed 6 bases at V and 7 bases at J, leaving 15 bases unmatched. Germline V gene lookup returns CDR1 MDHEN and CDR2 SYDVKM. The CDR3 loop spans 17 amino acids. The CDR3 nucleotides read TGTGCCAGCAGCCGGCCGGGACAGGGTAGTTTGGGTGAAAAACTGTTTTTT. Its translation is CASSRPGQGSLGEKLFF.

Here the CDR3 DNA reads TGTGCCAGCACTAGCCTAGGGAGGGCCTACAATGAGCAGTTCTTC. Translated, it gives CASTSLGRAYNEQFF. J is TRBJ2-1 and V is TRBV7-6; 7 positions match TRBD2. Germline V gene data show CDR1 as SGHVS and CDR2 as FNYEAQ. Trimming removed 7 bases from V and 2 bases from J; junction bases left unmatched: 8. This CDR3 has 15 amino acids.

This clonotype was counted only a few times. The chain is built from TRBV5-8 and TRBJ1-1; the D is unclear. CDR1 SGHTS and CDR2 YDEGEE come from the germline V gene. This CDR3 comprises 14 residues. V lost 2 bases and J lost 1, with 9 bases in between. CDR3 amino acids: CASSLSRRNTEAFF. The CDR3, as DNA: TGTGCCAGCAGCTTATCCCGCCGGAACACTGAAGCTTTCTTT.